This T cell receptor (beta chain) appears in the sequencing data of a study of Graves' ophthalmopathy and Graves' hyperthyroidism. Study-wide context: The term stable hyperthyroidism indicated an absence of ophthalmopathy within 18 months of follow-up.

The authors amplified TCR beta CDR3 regions, and they did so from RNA transcripts for repertoire sequencing. Second-round multiplex PCR followed a first-round RT-PCR using HTBI primers. TCRdb itself ran the multiplex PCR reads through MiXCR, one entry per CDR3 protein. The sample records approximately 1.2 million distinct CDR3 sequences, about two fifths being singletons. This clonotype was picked up many times. Deletions cut 4 bases from V and 8 bases from J, with 20 bases between. The CDR3 totals 16 residues. Per germline, CDR1 SGHTA and CDR2 FQGNSA. The sample consisted of peripheral blood or thyroid tissue (not recorded which). This receptor was obtained from an adult man with Graves' hyperthyroidism. V and J are TRBV7-2 and TRBJ1-4; weak D call: TRBD1 (5 bases). Here the CDR3 reads CASSSRGTGRGEKLFF. The CDR3 nucleotides are TGTGCCAGCAGCTCACGAGGGACGGGCCGGGGGGAAAAACTGTTTTTT.